The clone carrying this T cell receptor (beta chain) appeared once. The time point: week 3, after first cycle of checkpoint inhibitor. These data belong to a study of blood T cell dynamics during melanoma immunotherapy. Trimming took 3 bases from V and 6 from J, leaving 20 bases between them. The CDR3 consists of 16 residues. Germline-derived CDR1 and CDR2 are MNHEY and SVGAGI. Clones were read by immunoSEQ multiplex PCR, and TCRdb kept only the in-frame ones, dropping some. The sample lists roughly 9,000 clones, 65% to 90% occurring once. Sequencing used blood, obtained from a patient treated with checkpoint blockade. The sequence derives from a human donor with melanoma. The V gene is TRBV6-5, the J gene TRBJ1-2; D might be TRBD1 (5 bases). The CDR3 here is CASSYGGKDLRNGYTF. The DNA of the CDR3 is TGTGCCAGCAGTTATGGGGGAAAGGACCTCCGGAATGGCTACACCTTC.